This T cell receptor beta chain appears in the sequencing data of a study of cytomegalovirus exposure and HLA in healthy donors. Overall study: The early release's HLA-typed donors yielded 78 million or so unique TCRs. Study-wide points: Later analysis reportedly placed an Asian-associated ancestry cluster below the roughly 670-donor mean in N-insertions.

Germline V CDR1 and CDR2: SGHTA, FQGNSA. The trim removed 1 base at V and 5 bases at J, leaving 5 bases unmatched. CDR3 length equals 15 residues. Nominally healthy donors provided the samples, though records likely missed some immune exposures. PCR employed 60 Vbeta and 13 Jbeta primers. Sequenced by immunoSEQ multiplex PCR; TCRdb stores in-frame clones only, minus some. Of approximately 150,000 clones in the sample, roughly 80% were seen once. About this clone: The antigen is not known.

The rearrangement joins TRBV7-2 to TRBJ2-3, with TRBD2 matching over 8 bases. This TCR derives from a man aged 45-60 years in good health and CMV-seropositive. Sequences were obtained from PBMCs. In DNA, the CDR3 is TGTGCCAGCAGCTTAGGGGCGGGAGGCGAAGATACGCAGTATTTT. Its protein is CASSLGAGGEDTQYF. Supplemented by reference TRBV7-2 and TRBJ2-3, the full variable domain reads GAGVSQSPSNKVTEKGKDVELRCDPISGHTALYWYRQSLGQGLEFLIYFQGNSAPDKSGLPSDRFSAERTGGSVSTLTIQRTQQEDSAVYLCASSLGAGGEDTQYFGPGTRLTVL.